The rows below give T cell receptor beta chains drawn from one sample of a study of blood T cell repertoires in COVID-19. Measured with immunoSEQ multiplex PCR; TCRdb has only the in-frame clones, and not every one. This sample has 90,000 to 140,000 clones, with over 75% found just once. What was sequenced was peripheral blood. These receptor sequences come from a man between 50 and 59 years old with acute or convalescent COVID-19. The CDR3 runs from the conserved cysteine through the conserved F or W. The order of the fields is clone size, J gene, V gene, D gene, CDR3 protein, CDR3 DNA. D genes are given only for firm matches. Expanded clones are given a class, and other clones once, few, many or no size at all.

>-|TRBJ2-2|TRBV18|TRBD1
CASSGQGDTGELFF
TGTGCCAGCTCCGGACAGGGGGACACCGGGGAGCTGTTTTTT
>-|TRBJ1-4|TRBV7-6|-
CASTQGVSNEKLFF
TGTGCCAGCACCCAAGGGGTTAGTAATGAAAAACTGTTTTTT
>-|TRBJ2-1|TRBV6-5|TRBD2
CASSPSGGYYNEQFF
TGTGCCAGCAGTCCGAGCGGGGGGTATTACAATGAGCAGTTCTTC
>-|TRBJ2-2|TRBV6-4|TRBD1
CASRRQAGGNTGELFF
TGTGCCAGCAGGCGGCAGGCAGGGGGGAACACCGGGGAGCTGTTTTTT
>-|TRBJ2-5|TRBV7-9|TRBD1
CASSSGTVGVETQYF
TGTGCCAGCAGCTCCGGGACAGTTGGGGTAGAGACCCAGTACTTC
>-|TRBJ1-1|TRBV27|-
CASSPTPNTEAFF
TGTGCCAGCAGTCCGACACCGAACACTGAAGCTTTCTTT
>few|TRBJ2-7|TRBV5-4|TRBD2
CASSQGLAREQYF
TGTGCCAGCAGCCAGGGACTAGCGCGGGAGCAGTACTTC
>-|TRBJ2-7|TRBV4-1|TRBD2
CASSQDLAETYEQYF
TGCGCCAGCAGCCAAGACCTAGCGGAAACCTACGAGCAGTACTTC
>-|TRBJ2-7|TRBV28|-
CASSSPYEQYF
TGTGCCAGCAGTTCCCCATACGAGCAGTACTTC
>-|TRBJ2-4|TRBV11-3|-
CASSLVETAATKNIQYF
TGTGCCAGCAGCTTAGTTGAAACCGCGGCGACCAAAAACATTCAGTACTTC
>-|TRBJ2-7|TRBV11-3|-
CASSPRDEQYF
TGTGCCAGCAGCCCGCGGGACGAGCAGTACTTC
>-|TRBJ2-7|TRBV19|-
CASSSYRDNKAYEQYF
TGTGCCAGTAGTTCCTACCGGGACAACAAGGCCTACGAGCAGTACTTC
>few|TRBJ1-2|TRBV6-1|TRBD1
CASSEDRVDGYTF
TGTGCCAGCAGTGAGGACAGGGTGGATGGCTACACCTTC
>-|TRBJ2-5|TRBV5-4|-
CASSLWVQGQETQYF
TGTGCCAGCAGCTTGTGGGTCCAGGGACAAGAGACCCAGTACTTC
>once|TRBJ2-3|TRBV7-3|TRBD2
CASSLSTGGRAGTRTQYF
TGTGCCAGCAGCTTAAGTACAGGAGGGAGAGCGGGGACCCGTACGCAGTATTTT
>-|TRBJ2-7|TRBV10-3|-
CAISAREPLQYF
TGTGCCATCAGTGCGAGGGAGCCGTTGCAGTACTTC
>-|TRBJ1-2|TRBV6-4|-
CASSPQGRADNYGYTF
TGTGCCAGCAGTCCCCAGGGTCGGGCGGATAACTATGGCTACACCTTC
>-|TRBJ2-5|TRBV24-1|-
CASGTVGTQYF
TGTGCCAGCGGGACCGTCGGGACCCAGTACTTC
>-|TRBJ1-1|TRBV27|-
CASSLYATGPNTEAFF
TGTGCCAGCAGTTTATATGCGACAGGACCGAACACTGAAGCTTTCTTT
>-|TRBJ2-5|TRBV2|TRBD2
CASTPRAGGETQYF
TGTGCCAGCACCCCGAGAGCGGGAGGAGAGACCCAGTACTTC